These 26 T cell receptor beta chains share one sample of origin, sequenced in a study of cytomegalovirus exposure and HLA in healthy donors. Primers for the PCR totalled 60 Vbeta and 13 Jbeta. Sequencing used immunoSEQ multiplex PCR; TCRdb keeps in-frame clones, though not all of them. The table shows about 210,000 clones, with 80% to 90% occurring only once. Sequenced input: PBMCs. These receptors originate from a man between 25 and 39 years old in good health and CMV-seronegative.

The CDR3 is CASSPTTGTGVGREAFF. CDR3 nucleotides: TGTGCCAGCAGCCCAACGACCGGGACAGGGGTTGGGAGGGAAGCTTTCTTT. The chain uses TRBV7-9 and TRBJ1-1, with TRBD1 identical over 10 bases. Losses at the gene ends were 5 bases for V and 8 bases for J; bases not matched to a gene: 17. The CDR3 is 17 amino acids. Germline values: CDR1 SEHNR, CDR2 FQNEAQ (reference sequence).

This clone turned up a few times. V is TRBV15 and J is TRBJ2-7; D ambiguous. V lost 1 base and J lost 1, with 11 bases in between. This CDR3 region has 15 residues. Germline lookup yields CDR1 LNHNV and CDR2 YYDKDF (reference sequence). The DNA for the CDR3 is TGTGCCACCAGCAGAGGAGGTTCCCCTTCCTACGAGCAGTACTTC. Its protein product is CATSRGGSPSYEQYF.

This clone was seen only once. This rearrangement joins TRBV14 to TRBJ1-6, with D possibly TRBD1 on 5 matching bases. The CDR3 is 20 residues long. V lost 1 base, J lost 0 bases, and 19 bases lay in between. The germline CDR1 and CDR2 sequences are SGHDN and FVKESK. The CDR3 reads CASSQAFGWDYSSYNSPLHF. CDR3 sequence (DNA): TGTGCCAGCAGCCAAGCATTCGGGTGGGACTATAGCTCCTATAATTCACCCCTCCACTTT.

The V and J genes are TRBV1 and TRBJ2-3; the tabulated D call, TRBD1, remains unverified against the DNA. TRBV1 has pseudogene status. This CDR3 is 16 amino acids long. CDR3 in amino acids: CTSSQDEPHRTDTQYF. The CDR3 DNA is TGCACCAGCAGCCAAGACGAGCCCCACAGAACAGATACGCAGTATTTT.

The chain carries TRBV14 and TRBJ2-7; D possibly corresponds to TRBD2 (5 bases). Trimming took 1 base from V and 6 from J, leaving 10 bases between them. From germline, CDR1 is SGHDN and CDR2 FVKESK. CDR3 length: 13 residues. This CDR3 is CASSQGGGREQYF. CDR3 DNA sequence: TGTGCCAGCAGCCAAGGAGGAGGCCGCGAGCAGTACTTC.

The gene calls are TRBV28 and TRBJ2-7; TRBD1 might be the D (6 bases). The CDR3 covers 15 residues. The V gene lost 6 bases and the J gene lost 4 bases, with 19 bases spanning the gap. The germline gives CDR1 MDHEN, CDR2 SYDVKM. The CDR3 nucleotides are TGTGCCAGCAGGCCTACCCAGGGGTTCACATACGAGCAGTACTTC. Translated, it gives CASRPTQGFTYEQYF.

This clone was detected only once. V gene TRBV5-6 combines with J gene TRBJ2-3, with 8 bases fitting TRBD2. The CDR3 contains 16 residues. The trim removed 5 bases at V and 4 bases at J, leaving 12 bases unmatched. The germline CDR1 and CDR2 sequences are SGHDT and YYEEEE. CDR3: CASSTIERGKADTQYF. The CDR3 nucleotides read TGTGCCAGCAGTACGATCGAGCGGGGGAAGGCAGATACGCAGTATTTT. Drawing the rest from reference TRBV5-6 and TRBJ2-3, the complete variable domain is DAGVTQSPTHLIKTRGQQVTLRCSPKSGHDTVSWYQQALGQGPQFIFQYYEEEERQRGNFPDRFSGHQFPNYSSELNVNALLLGDSALYLCASSTIERGKADTQYFGPGTRLTVL.

This clone was picked up one time. The chain employs TRBV2 and TRBJ2-2, with 11 bases fitting TRBD2. With 9 bases clipped from V and 5 bases from J, the junction kept 5 bases outside the gene matches. This CDR3 is 14 amino acids long. The V gene's germline CDR1 is SNHLY and CDR2 FYNNEI. CDR3 sequence: CARATSGGTGELFF. CDR3 DNA: TGTGCCAGGGCAACTAGCGGGGGAACCGGGGAGCTGTTTTTT.

The rearrangement joins TRBV2 to TRBJ1-3; D perhaps matches TRBD1 (5 bases). V was cut by 11 bases and J by 0 bases, with 14 bases left in between. The germline V gene has CDR1 SNHLY and CDR2 FYNNEI. This CDR3 contains 14 residues. CDR3 bases: TGTGCCGGGGGGGATTTCTCCTCTGGAAACACCATATATTTT. Protein sequence: CAGGDFSSGNTIYF.

This clone showed up just a few times. The chain has TRBV28 and TRBJ1-3; TRBD1 matches 7 bases. The CDR3 is made up of 16 amino acids. Trimming removed 2 bases from V and 3 bases from J; junction bases left unmatched: 7. CDR1 MDHEN and CDR2 SYDVKM come from the germline V gene. This CDR3 is CASSLQGGRYGNTIYF. In nucleotides, the CDR3 is TGTGCCAGCAGTTTACAGGGGGGCCGATATGGAAACACCATATATTTT.

V gene TRBV6-1 combines with J gene TRBJ1-2; weak D call: TRBD1 (6 bases). The CDR3 has 14 amino acids. V lost 5 bases and J lost 4, with 14 bases in between. In germline, CDR1 is MNHNS, CDR2 SASEGT. The CDR3: CASSLSQGSYGYTF. The DNA of the CDR3 is TGTGCCAGCAGTCTTTCACAGGGCAGCTATGGCTACACCTTC.

V gene TRBV19 combines with J gene TRBJ2-1; D unresolved. V shed 5 bases and J shed 6 bases, with 5 bases lying between them. CDR1 and CDR2 (germline): LNHDA, SQIVND (reference sequence). The CDR3 extends over 11 amino acids. The CDR3 region is CASSLVNEQFF. The CDR3 bases are TGTGCCAGTAGTCTCGTCAATGAGCAGTTCTTC.

The chain is built from TRBV5-1 and TRBJ1-1; 12 bases match TRBD1. The length of the CDR3 is 16 residues. Germline CDR1 SGHRS, CDR2 YFSETQ. Trimming took 4 bases from V and 1 from J; bases not matched to a gene: 5. The CDR3 DNA follows: TGCGCCAGCAGCGCCGGGACAGGGGGCCCGAACACTGAAGCTTTCTTT. This gives the protein CASSAGTGGPNTEAFF.

The J gene is TRBJ2-1, the V gene TRBV7-8; maybe TRBD2 (7 bases). CDR3 length: 14 amino acids. Looked up from germline, CDR1 is SGHVS and CDR2 is FQNEAQ. V lost 5 bases to trimming and J lost 8 bases, with 16 bases between them. CDR3 protein: CASSPRGAGDEQFF. CDR3 in DNA: TGTGCCAGCAGCCCCCGGGGGGCGGGAGATGAGCAGTTCTTC.

This clone was observed once. The CDR3 reads CASSLPVFSEETQYF. Here the CDR3 DNA reads TGCGCCAGCAGCTTGCCCGTTTTTAGCGAAGAGACCCAGTACTTC. V is TRBV5-1 and J is TRBJ2-5, with a possible D match to TRBD2 (5 bases). Between the trimmed V and J ends, which lost 1 base and 3 bases, there was a span of 13 bases. Germline lookup yields CDR1 SGHRS and CDR2 YFSETQ. The CDR3 is 15 amino acids.

In regard to this clone: Different DNA sequences within this sample yield the same CDR3. The chain links TRBV9 to TRBJ1-1, with D possibly being TRBD1 (5 bases). Trimming took off 3 bases at V and 0 bases at J, with 9 bases between the two ends. From germline, CDR1 is SGDLS and CDR2 YYNGEE. The CDR3 length is 14 residues. CDR3 residues: CASSAQGLNTEAFF. The CDR3 nucleotides read TGTGCCAGCAGCGCGCAGGGTCTGAACACTGAAGCTTTCTTT.

The chain carries TRBV7-2 and TRBJ1-4, with TRBD1 as a possible D gene (6 bases). CDR1 SGHTA and CDR2 FQGNSA come from the germline V gene. V lost 2 bases, J lost 6 bases, and 13 bases lay in between. The CDR3 runs to 15 residues. The CDR3 DNA sequence: TGTGCCAGCAGCTTAAACAGGGTTCAAGATGAAAAACTGTTTTTT. Its protein product is CASSLNRVQDEKLFF.

The table lists this clone with a few counts. The chain combines TRBV25-1 with TRBJ1-2, with D perhaps matching TRBD1 (6 bases). Germline CDR1 and CDR2: MGHDK and SYGVNS. The V gene lost 6 bases and the J gene lost 4 bases, with 15 bases spanning the gap. CDR3 length: 14 amino acids. The CDR3 loop is CASSNSGGAYGYTF. The CDR3 DNA follows: TGTGCCAGCAGCAACAGTGGGGGCGCCTATGGCTACACCTTC.

The J gene is TRBJ2-5, the V gene TRBV6-1; D might be TRBD2 (5 bases). The J call may be wrong; the DNA end is better matched by TRBJ2-7. The germline gives CDR1 MNHNS, CDR2 SASEGT. CDR3 length: 13 amino acids. The DNA of the CDR3 is TGTGCCAGCAGTGAGGGGAGATCCTACGAGCAGTACTTC. Translating gives CASSEGRSYEQYF.

The V call is TRBV27, the J call TRBJ1-2, with a weak D call TRBD1 (6 bases). V lost 6 bases to trimming and J lost 8 bases, with 16 bases between them. Germline values: CDR1 MNHEY, CDR2 SMNVEV (reference sequence). This CDR3 comprises 13 residues. The CDR3 region has the DNA TGTGCCAGCAGACCACAGGGCATAAGGGGCTACACCTTC. Translation gives CASRPQGIRGYTF.

V is TRBV28 and J is TRBJ2-3, with 8 bases matching TRBD1. The CDR3 sequence is 15 residues long. Germline loops: CDR1 MDHEN, CDR2 SYDVKM. The V and J ends lost 4 bases and 4 bases, in that order; junction bases with no gene match: 7. For the CDR3, the DNA is TGTGCCAGCAGTTCCCTCAGGGGGCGCGCAGATACGCAGTATTTT. Protein sequence: CASSSLRGRADTQYF.

The rearrangement links TRBV2 to TRBJ1-2; the D is unclear. V dropped 3 bases and J dropped 4 bases, with 9 bases sitting between them. Germline lookup yields CDR1 SNHLY and CDR2 FYNNEI. The CDR3 consists of 13 residues. The CDR3 DNA reads as TGTGCCAGCAGTGACAGTCGCCTCTATGGCTACACCTTC. This gives the protein CASSDSRLYGYTF.

Worth noting for this clone: A read error may account for a junction end that differs from germline. The chain employs TRBV4-2 and TRBJ2-1; 12 positions match TRBD2. The length of the CDR3 is 18 residues. CDR1 and CDR2 from the germline V gene are LGHNA and YNFKEQ. The DNA of the CDR3 is TGTGCCGGCAGCCAAGAATATAGAGAAACTAGCGGGGGGAATGAGCAGTTCTTC. Translated, it gives CAGSQEYRETSGGNEQFF.

Points on this clone: As the CDR3 is not closed by the conserved phenylalanine or tryptophan, this likely results from a read error. The rearrangement uses TRBV28 and TRBJ2-7, with TRBD1 matching 8 bases. Germline CDR1 is MDHEN and CDR2 is SYDVKM. After removal of 4 bases from V and 4 bases from J, the junction contained 9 bases not matched to a gene. The CDR3 covers 15 residues. Here the CDR3 DNA reads TGTGCCAGCAGTTCGGTGCAGGGGGCGGTGTACGAGCAGTACCTC. Amino acid sequence: CASSSVQGAVYEQYL.

The V and J genes are TRBV5-1 and TRBJ2-7; tentative D call: TRBD2 (5 bases). The CDR3 covers 14 residues. Germline values: CDR1 SGHRS, CDR2 YFSETQ. Trimming removed 2 bases at V and 1 base at J, with 10 bases between. The CDR3 region has the DNA TGCGCCAGCAGCTTAAGCGGCGTGTCCTACGAGCAGTACTTC. Its translation is CASSLSGVSYEQYF.

The chain's CDR3 is CASSYGGGTYEQYF. The CDR3 nucleotides read TGTGCCAGCAGCTACGGGGGAGGTACCTACGAGCAGTACTTC. The chain uses TRBV6-5 and TRBJ2-7; a possible D gene is TRBD2 (6 bases). V dropped 6 bases and J dropped 2 bases, with 14 bases sitting between them. The germline gives CDR1 MNHEY, CDR2 SVGAGI. The CDR3 has 14 residues.